This T cell receptor (beta chain) comes out of a study of blood T cells in healthy people across ages (dated by TCRdb to between 2014 and 2017). About the study as a whole: Template switching captured roughly one uniquely barcoded TCR beta cDNA molecule per two T cells in model experiments. The donors were divided into four age groups: young (average around 17 years), middle-aged (under 40), aged (about 62) and long-lived (about 84). Age-related changes in TCR beta repertoire diversity were measured in the study by deep sequencing normalized with unique cDNA molecular identifiers. Two additional independent replicas of 1 million unique cDNA reads from the same blood draw were analyzed for two donors (one aged 18 to 30 and one aged 80 or older). To avoid experimental bias, donors of different ages were randomly spread across the sequencing lanes.

Donors were 35 to 40 systemically healthy Caucasian individuals from Russia aged roughly 6 to 100 years. Each donor gave about 9.7 milliliters of peripheral blood, drawn into EDTA-treated Vacutainer tubes. Ficoll-Paque density-gradient centrifugation was used to isolate PBMCs, with at least 6.5 million per sample. Trizol reagent was used to extract total RNA from the PBMCs, yielding at least 6 micrograms per sample. For every donor, an aliquot of PBMCs went through flow cytometry to measure the percentages of naive CD45RAhigh/CD27high T cells. Library preparation used 5' RACE. The instrument was an Illumina HiSeq 2500. A second roughly 7 to 12 cycle PCR used a sample-barcoded 5' primer and a J-beta primer mix. A unique molecular identifier was introduced onto each TCR beta cDNA molecule by a template-switch 5' adaptor carrying 12 random nucleotides. At least 2.5 million CDR3-containing paired-end reads were obtained from each sample. First-strand cDNA synthesis was performed from all RNA using the Mint cDNA synthesis kit, with priming by a TRBC-specific oligonucleotide. After uracil-DNA glycosylase treatment, a first 18-cycle PCR used universal primers M1SS and BC2_uni_R on all cDNA. For the original study's pipeline: Each sample was normalized by randomly selecting 1 million high-quality reads, each carrying a distinct molecular identifier. Instead of being binned into consensus sequences, reads that shared molecular identifiers were thrown out. MiTCR, run with a Q25 quality threshold and the strictest error-elimination algorithm, handled CDR3 identification, clonotype clustering and error correction. A nonparametric unseen species model with Euler transformation was used to estimate a lower bound on total TCR beta diversity. The public reads were quality trimmed at Q25 with fastp and then assembled into clones with MiXCR by TCRdb, keeping productive beta chains. Each CDR3 protein gets just one entry, which takes the most common genes and DNA from the rows behind it. The V and J calls come from TCRdb's annotation, not from the publication. The sample records hundreds of thousands of distinct CDR3 sequences, around half of which are singletons. The ten largest clones add up to roughly 24% of the sample.

In the case of this clonotype: Its antigen specificity is not known. The record has no base qualities; no much larger clone is one base away.

General conclusions and limits of the study: Estimates of total diversity based on one million sequenced T cells were considered lower bounds and underestimates. Because the CMV infection status of the donors was unknown, age-related changes in expanded clonotypes may potentially have been confounded. There was a strong correlation between observed TCR beta diversity and the percentage of naive T cells measured by flow cytometry. Compared with the aged group, the long-lived group had more naive CD4+ T cells, fewer expanded clones and increased TCR diversity, suggesting age selection. Observed TCR beta diversity per million T cells fell roughly linearly with age, and a significant reduction was already apparent by age around 44. Bulk unsorted PBMC profiling prevented conclusive comparison of naive and antigen-experienced compartments.

Sequencing input: blood. The sequence was collected from a man older than 75 in good health.

CDR3 region: CSARDGTSGSAEQFF. The sequence in DNA is TGCAGTGCTAGAGATGGGACTAGCGGGAGTGCTGAGCAGTTCTTC. The chain is encoded by TRBV20-1 joined to TRBJ2-1; 14 junctional bases match TRBD2. The CDR3, from cysteine to phenylalanine, totals 15 residues. CDR3 DNA only is kept here, 45 bases in frame from base 1. Reading the germline V gene (reference sequence) gives CDR1 DFQATT and CDR2 SNEGSKA. From V the trimming removes 0 bases and from J it removes 9 bases, while the gene matches leave 4 bases of the junction unaccounted for.